The 30 T cell receptor beta chains in this list originate from one sample, sequenced in a study of cytomegalovirus exposure and HLA in healthy donors. PCR used 60 Vbeta primers and 13 Jbeta primers. Measured with immunoSEQ multiplex PCR; TCRdb has only the in-frame clones, and not every one. The table has about 120,000 clones, approximately 68% seen once; the top ten hold less than 2%. What was sequenced was PBMCs. The source of these receptors is a man aged 25 to 40 in good health and CMV-seropositive.

The chain links TRBV5-4 to TRBJ1-1, with unresolved D. CDR1 is SGHNT, CDR2 YYREEE, per germline (reference sequence). This CDR3 region has 15 residues. The V end lost 2 bases, the J end lost 0 bases, and 11 bases lay between the germline ends. The CDR3 reads CASSFVTALNTEAFF. CDR3 DNA: TGTGCCAGCAGCTTTGTTACAGCTTTGAACACTGAAGCTTTCTTT.

CDR3 sequence reads: CASSLQGAHEQFF. In DNA form, the CDR3 reads TGTGCCAGCAGCTTACAGGGGGCTCATGAGCAGTTCTTC. The chain is built from TRBV11-3 and TRBJ2-1, with 8 bases matching TRBD1. Trimming cost V 2 bases and J 8 bases; bases outside gene matches: 2. The CDR3 has 13 residues. The V gene's germline CDR1 is SGHNT and CDR2 YENEEA.

This clone was recorded only once. One end of the junction fails to match germline, which may point to a read error. This chain uses TRBV5-1 with TRBJ2-1, with 7 bases lining up with TRBD2. The CDR3 is 16 amino acids. The germline V gene encodes CDR1 SGHRS and CDR2 YFSETQ. The CDR3 coding sequence is TGCACCAGCAAAGGCGGCGGGAGTGGTTCCTACAATGAGCAGTTCTTC. Encoded protein: CTSKGGGSGSYNEQFF. The whole variable domain, remainder taken from reference TRBV5-1 and TRBJ2-1, is KAGVTQTPRYLIKTRGQQVTLSCSPISGHRSVSWYQQTPGQGLQFLFEYFSETQRNKGNFPGRFSGRQFSNSRSEMNVSTLELGDSALYLCTSKGGGSGSYNEQFFGPGTRLTVL.

This chain joins TRBV29-1 and TRBJ2-3, with TRBD2 as a possible D gene (6 bases). The germline V gene has CDR1 SQVTM and CDR2 ANQGSEA. The V end lost 4 bases, the J end lost 2 bases, and 13 bases lay between the germline ends. This CDR3 is 14 amino acids long. The CDR3 reads CSVAYGGATDTQYF. The DNA of the CDR3 is TGCAGCGTTGCCTACGGGGGAGCCACAGATACGCAGTATTTT.

V and J are TRBV5-6 and TRBJ2-7; a possible D gene is TRBD2 (5 bases). The V gene's germline CDR1 is SGHDT and CDR2 YYEEEE. The length of the CDR3 is 14 residues. Trimming pared 5 bases from V and 3 bases from J, leaving 15 bases between. The CDR3: CASSRTAGYYEQYF. The CDR3 DNA reads TGTGCCAGCAGTAGAACGGCGGGCTACTACGAGCAGTACTTC.

As DNA, the CDR3 is TGTGCCAGCAGTTTGTGGGGGACAGGGGTAACGGGGGGCTACACCTTC. This sequence encodes CASSLWGTGVTGGYTF. The chain combines TRBV28 with TRBJ1-2, with 10 bases identical to TRBD1. Germline CDR1 MDHEN, CDR2 SYDVKM. The J segment lost 8 bases and the V segment lost 3 bases, leaving 12 bases of the junction unmatched. This CDR3 is built from 16 residues.

The rearrangement links TRBV28 to TRBJ2-2; D uncertain. V lost 6 bases, J lost 1 base, and 3 bases lay in between. The V gene's germline CDR1 is MDHEN and CDR2 SYDVKM. CDR3 size: 12 residues. The CDR3 is CASSLNTGELFF. CDR3 coding DNA: TGTGCCAGCAGCCTGAACACCGGGGAGCTGTTTTTT.

The chain is built from TRBV5-1 and TRBJ1-1; D call uncertain. The CDR3 runs 13 residues. Germline V gives CDR1 SGHRS, CDR2 YFSETQ. V was shortened by 4 bases and J by 3 bases, with 10 bases between the two germline ends. CDR3 bases: TGCGCCAGCAGCCCGAATACTGACACTGAAGCTTTCTTT. Protein: CASSPNTDTEAFF.

The chain has TRBV5-4 and TRBJ1-2; the match to TRBD1 covers 9 bases. The trim removed 1 base at V and 6 bases at J, leaving 10 bases unmatched. The CDR3 runs to 16 residues. Germline values: CDR1 SGHNT, CDR2 YYREEE (reference sequence). Here the CDR3 reads CASSLPGQGQENGYTF. CDR3 bases: TGTGCCAGCAGCTTGCCGGGACAGGGCCAGGAAAATGGCTACACCTTC.

The rearrangement links TRBV5-1 to TRBJ1-3; 9 bases agree with TRBD1. Germline CDR1 SGHRS, CDR2 YFSETQ. The CDR3 is 19 amino acids. V gave up 3 bases and J gave up 0 bases; unmatched junction bases: 13. The CDR3 DNA follows: TGCGCCAGCAGCTGGGCCGGGACAGGGATTATCAACTCTGGAAACACCATATATTTT. Its protein is CASSWAGTGIINSGNTIYF.

This clone was counted between two and nine times. The J gene is TRBJ2-3, the V gene TRBV28, with 9 bases lining up with TRBD2. This CDR3 has 16 residues. V was clipped by 4 bases and J by 2 bases; unmatched bases: 7. In germline, CDR1 is MDHEN, CDR2 SYDVKM. The CDR3 region has the DNA TGTGCCAGCAGTTCCCAGGGACTAGCTTACACAGATACGCAGTATTTT. It codes for CASSSQGLAYTDTQYF.

This clone has a single count. The rearrangement links TRBV6-1 to TRBJ1-5, with 9 nucleotides matching TRBD1. Germline CDR1 MNHNS, CDR2 SASEGT. This CDR3 has 14 amino acids. With V trimmed by 6 bases and J by 4 bases, 4 bases remained unmatched. CDR3 residues: CASRGQGGNQPQHF. CDR3 in DNA: TGTGCCAGCAGGGGACAGGGTGGGAATCAGCCCCAGCATTTT.

This sequence joins TRBV9 and TRBJ2-7, with D uncertain. CDR1 SGDLS and CDR2 YYNGEE come from the germline V gene. Trimming took 0 bases from V and 3 from J, leaving 7 bases between them. The CDR3 is made up of 13 amino acids. The CDR3 DNA is TGTGCCAGCAGCGTAGGACTGGACTACGAGCAGTACTTC. Protein product: CASSVGLDYEQYF.

The chain links TRBV6-1 to TRBJ2-7, with D unclear. Between the trimmed V and J ends, which lost 2 bases and 5 bases, there was a span of 25 bases. Per germline, CDR1 MNHNS and CDR2 SASEGT. The CDR3 sequence is 18 residues long. The DNA of the CDR3 is TGTGCCAGCAGTGAACTAGAGTTTTTTTCCCCGCTCCGTGACGAGCAGTACTTC. Protein sequence: CASSELEFFSPLRDEQYF.

This clone was seen a handful of times. The chain has TRBV18 and TRBJ1-5; no definite D call. V was cut by 6 bases and J by 0 bases, with 15 bases left in between. The CDR3 contains 16 residues. Per germline, CDR1 KGHSH and CDR2 LQKENI. The CDR3 protein is CASSGQPSYSNQPQHF. Here the CDR3 DNA reads TGTGCCAGCTCTGGCCAACCTTCATATAGCAATCAGCCCCAGCATTTT.

V usage is TRBV5-6 and J usage is TRBJ2-4; D is perhaps TRBD1 (5 bases). This CDR3 spans 12 amino acids. Trimming took 1 base from V and 7 from J, leaving 6 bases between them. CDR1 is SGHDT, CDR2 YYEEEE, per germline. The CDR3 spells CASSLTGNIQYF. The CDR3 coding sequence is TGTGCCAGCAGCTTGACAGGTAACATTCAGTACTTC.

The V call is TRBV6-1, the J call TRBJ2-7; TRBD2 matches 8 bases. The V and J ends lost 2 bases and 2 bases, in that order; junction bases with no gene match: 2. This CDR3 is 14 amino acids long. Germline V gene sequence: CDR1 MNHNS, CDR2 SASEGT. The CDR3 bases are TGTGCCAGCAGTGAAATGCGGGGGGCCTACGAGCAGTACTTC. This encodes CASSEMRGAYEQYF.

Here the CDR3 reads CAWGSGGRWYEQYF. DNA for the CDR3: TGTGCCTGGGGGTCCGGCGGGAGATGGTACGAGCAGTACTTC. J is TRBJ2-7 and V is TRBV30, with TRBD2 matching over 7 bases. The CDR3 is 14 amino acids. The germline gives CDR1 GTSNPN, CDR2 SVGIG (reference sequence). V trimming: 5 bases; J trimming: 4 bases; junction bases outside the gene matches: 11.

The chain carries TRBV5-1 and TRBJ2-1, with D perhaps TRBD2 (6 bases). Trimming pared 4 bases from V and 7 bases from J, leaving 18 bases between. Germline lookup yields CDR1 SGHRS and CDR2 YFSETQ. This CDR3 has 15 amino acids. The CDR3 loop is CASSRYRLEENEQFF. CDR3 bases: TGCGCCAGCAGCCGATACCGACTAGAAGAGAATGAGCAGTTCTTC.

V is TRBV7-8 and J is TRBJ1-2, with D possibly matching TRBD1 (6 bases). Germline-derived CDR1 and CDR2 are SGHVS and FQNEAQ. The CDR3 spans 15 residues. Deletions cut 2 bases from V and 2 bases from J, with 12 bases between. This CDR3 is CASSLQGPLNYGYTF. The DNA for the CDR3 is TGTGCCAGCAGCTTACAGGGGCCGCTAAACTATGGCTACACCTTC.

V is TRBV4-1 and J is TRBJ2-7, with TRBD2 matching over 7 bases. Germline assignment: CDR1 MGHRA and CDR2 YSYEKL. CDR3 length: 17 amino acids. V trimming: 4 bases; J trimming: 2 bases; junction bases outside the gene matches: 14. CDR3 in amino acids: CASSPSFASGMTYEQYF. DNA for the CDR3: TGCGCCAGCAGCCCCTCTTTTGCTAGCGGTATGACCTACGAGCAGTACTTC.

The V gene is TRBV5-1, the J gene TRBJ2-1, with 7 bases that match TRBD2. The CDR3 covers 15 residues. From germline, CDR1 is SGHRS and CDR2 YFSETQ. The trim removed 5 bases at V and 7 bases at J, leaving 12 bases unmatched. The CDR3 region has the DNA TGCGCCAGCAGTTCGCGGGCGGGGGATAAAAATGAGCAGTTCTTC. Protein product: CASSSRAGDKNEQFF.

V and J are TRBV4-3 and TRBJ1-1; the D is unclear. V gave up 0 bases and J gave up 4 bases, with 15 bases separating them. The CDR3 spans 16 residues. Germline values: CDR1 LGHNA, CDR2 YSLEER. The CDR3 region is CASSQDFRGLVTEAFF. The CDR3 DNA reads as TGCGCCAGCAGCCAAGACTTCCGCGGGTTAGTCACTGAAGCTTTCTTT.

This clone was observed a few times. The chain links TRBV9 to TRBJ1-1, with D perhaps TRBD1 (6 bases). Germline V CDR1 and CDR2: SGDLS, YYNGEE. The CDR3 spans 14 residues. Trimming took 4 bases from V and 0 from J, leaving 10 bases between them. The CDR3 loop is CASSPRGVNTEAFF. The CDR3 coding sequence is TGTGCCAGCAGCCCCAGGGGAGTGAACACTGAAGCTTTCTTT.

This chain connects TRBV30 to TRBJ2-7; D is uncertain. V was trimmed by 0 bases and J by 6 bases, leaving 15 bases between them. The CDR3 runs 14 residues. Germline CDR1 and CDR2: GTSNPN and SVGIG (reference sequence). DNA for the CDR3: TGTGCCTGGAGTGTTAAGCCTACCGTTGGCGAGCAGTACTTC. Protein sequence: CAWSVKPTVGEQYF.

J is TRBJ1-6 and V is TRBV14, with D possibly being TRBD1 (6 bases). Germline lookup yields CDR1 SGHDN and CDR2 FVKESK. The CDR3 consists of 13 residues. Trimming took off 4 bases at V and 8 bases at J, with 9 bases between the two ends. CDR3 protein: CASSPSGDSPLHF. The CDR3 DNA sequence: TGTGCCAGCAGCCCGTCAGGGGATTCACCCCTCCACTTT.

The chain combines TRBV7-8 with TRBJ2-2; D is unclear. V dropped 3 bases and J dropped 1 base, with 9 bases sitting between them. Germline CDR1 SGHVS, CDR2 FQNEAQ. The CDR3 length is 15 residues. CDR3 sequence (DNA): TGTGCCAGCAGCTTTCGAACGGGGAACACCGGGGAGCTGTTTTTT. It specifies CASSFRTGNTGELFF. Full variable domain (remainder filled in from reference TRBV7-8 and TRBJ2-2): GAGVSQSPRYKVAKRGQDVALRCDPISGHVSLFWYQQALGQGPEFLTYFQNEAQLDKSGLPSDRFFAERPEGSVSTLKIQRTQQEDSAVYLCASSFRTGNTGELFFGEGSRLTVL.

This rearrangement joins TRBV6-5 to TRBJ1-1, with 7 nucleotides matching TRBD1. Germline V gene sequence: CDR1 MNHEY, CDR2 SVGAGI. The CDR3 consists of 15 residues. V shed 5 bases and J 5 bases; nucleotides not matched to a gene: 11. CDR3 bases: TGTGCCAGCAGTAGGGAAGGGGGCTCTGGGACTGAAGCTTTCTTT. It is translated as CASSREGGSGTEAFF.

The V and J genes are TRBV18 and TRBJ2-3; TRBD2 aligns across 7 bases. Germline V gene data show CDR1 as KGHSH and CDR2 as LQKENI. After removal of 8 bases from V and 1 base from J, the junction contained 6 bases not matched to a gene. CDR3 length equals 14 residues. The CDR3 reads CASAAGIGTDTQYF. The CDR3 nucleotides read TGTGCCAGCGCAGCGGGAATCGGCACAGATACGCAGTATTTT.

This clone has just one count. The chain recombines TRBV5-1 with TRBJ2-5; D may be TRBD2 (5 bases). Near its end, the DNA agrees better with TRBJ2-7, so the J call may be wrong. Per the germline V gene, CDR1 is SGHRS and CDR2 is YFSETQ. The CDR3 extends over 15 amino acids. The CDR3 loop is CASSPTLRGPYEQYF. CDR3 coding DNA: TGCGCCAGCAGCCCGACCTTAAGAGGGCCCTACGAGCAGTACTTC.